This T cell receptor (beta chain) was observed in a study of control samples from healthy donors and cancer patients. The CDR3 consists of 13 residues. Germline CDR1 reads SGHVS; CDR2 reads FQNEAQ. The germline V and J ends were trimmed by 0 bases and 12 bases, with 12 bases remaining between them. The method was immunoSEQ multiplex PCR; TCRdb's version includes in-frame clones alone and lacks a portion of them. The sample yields around 170,000 clones, about 91% seen once. The sequenced sample was blood. J is TRBJ2-1 and V is TRBV7-8; D remains unclear. The receptor's source is a woman aged 25 to 39 in good health. CDR3 DNA: TGTGCCAGCAGCTTAGCGCATGGAGAAACGCAGTTCTTC. This encodes CASSLAHGETQFF. Full variable domain (rest looked up from reference TRBV7-8 and TRBJ2-1): GAGVSQSPRYKVAKRGQDVALRCDPISGHVSLFWYQQALGQGPEFLTYFQNEAQLDKSGLPSDRFFAERPEGSVSTLKIQRTQQEDSAVYLCASSLAHGETQFFGPGTRLTVL.